Sequencing of this TCR beta chain was carried out in a study of T-cell reconstitution after alpha-beta-depleted transplantation in children. This sample's TCRbeta library carried unique molecular identifier barcodes. TCRdb redid the calling of the PCR reads with MiXCR, one entry per CDR3 protein. The table lists some 590,000 distinct CDR3 sequences, roughly 10% of them singletons. This clonotype was counted a few times. The source was PBMCs from the stem cell graft donor, collected from the stem cell graft. This TCR was recovered from a human donor who donated a stem cell graft to a child with acute myeloid leukemia.

This chain's CDR3 is CASSEGRGNQPQHF. DNA of the CDR3: TGTGCCAGCAGTGAAGGGAGAGGGAATCAGCCCCAGCATTTT. The chain combines TRBV2 with TRBJ1-5; D is ambiguous. V was cut by 1 base and J by 4 bases, with 8 bases left in between. The CDR3 runs 14 residues. The germline CDR1 and CDR2 sequences are SNHLY and FYNNEI. Based on the CDR3 plus reference TRBV2 and TRBJ1-5, the full variable domain is EPEVTQTPSHQVTQMGQEVILRCVPISNHLYFYWYRQILGQKVEFLVSFYNNEISEKSEIFDDQFSVERPDGSNFTLKIRSTKLEDSAMYFCASSEGRGNQPQHFGDGTRLSIL.